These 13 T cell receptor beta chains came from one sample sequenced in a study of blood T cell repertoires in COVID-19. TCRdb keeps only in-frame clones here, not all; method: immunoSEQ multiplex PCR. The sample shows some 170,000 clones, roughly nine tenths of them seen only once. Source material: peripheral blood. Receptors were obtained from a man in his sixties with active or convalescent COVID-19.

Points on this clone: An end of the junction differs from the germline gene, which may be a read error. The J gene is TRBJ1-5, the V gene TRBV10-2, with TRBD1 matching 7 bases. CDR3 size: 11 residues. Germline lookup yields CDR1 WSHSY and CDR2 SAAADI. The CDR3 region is CASSGDSSLNF. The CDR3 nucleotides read TGCGCCAGCAGCGGGGACAGTTCTTTGAATTTT.

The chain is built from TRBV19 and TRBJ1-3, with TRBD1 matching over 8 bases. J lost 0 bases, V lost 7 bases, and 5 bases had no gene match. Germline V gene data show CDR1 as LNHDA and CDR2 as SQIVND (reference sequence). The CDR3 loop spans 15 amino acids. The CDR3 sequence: CASMETGVSGNTIYF. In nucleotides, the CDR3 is TGTGCCAGTATGGAGACAGGGGTCTCTGGAAACACCATATATTTT.

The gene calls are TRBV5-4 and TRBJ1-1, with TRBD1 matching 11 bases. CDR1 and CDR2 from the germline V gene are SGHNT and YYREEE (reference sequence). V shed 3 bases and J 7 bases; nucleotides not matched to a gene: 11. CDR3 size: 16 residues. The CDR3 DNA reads TGTGCCAGCAGCTCGTTTGGGGACAGGGGGGGGATTGAAGCTTTCTTT. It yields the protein CASSSFGDRGGIEAFF. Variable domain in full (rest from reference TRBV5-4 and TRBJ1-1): ETGVTQSPTHLIKTRGQQVTLRCSSQSGHNTVSWYQQALGQGPQFIFQYYREEENGRGNFPPRFSGLQFPNYSSELNVNALELDDSALYLCASSSFGDRGGIEAFFGQGTRLTVV.

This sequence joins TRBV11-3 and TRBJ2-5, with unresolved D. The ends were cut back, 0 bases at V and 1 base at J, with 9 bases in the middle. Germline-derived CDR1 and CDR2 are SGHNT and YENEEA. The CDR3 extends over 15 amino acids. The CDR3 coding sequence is TGTGCCAGCAGCTTAGATGGCGGCTCCCAAGAGACCCAGTACTTC. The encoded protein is CASSLDGGSQETQYF.

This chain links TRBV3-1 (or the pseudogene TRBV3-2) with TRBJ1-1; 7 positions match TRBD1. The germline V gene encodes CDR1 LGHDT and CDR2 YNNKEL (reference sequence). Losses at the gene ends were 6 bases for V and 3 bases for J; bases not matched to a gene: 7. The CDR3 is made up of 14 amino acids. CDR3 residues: CASSRTGKHTEAFF. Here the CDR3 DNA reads TGTGCCAGCAGTCGGACAGGAAAACACACTGAAGCTTTCTTT.

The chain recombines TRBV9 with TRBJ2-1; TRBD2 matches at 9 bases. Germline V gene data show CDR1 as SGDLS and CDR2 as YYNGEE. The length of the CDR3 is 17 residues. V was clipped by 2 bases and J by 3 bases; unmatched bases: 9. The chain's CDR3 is CASSVVRTSENYNEQFF. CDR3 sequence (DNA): TGTGCCAGCAGCGTGGTTAGGACTAGCGAAAACTACAATGAGCAGTTCTTC.

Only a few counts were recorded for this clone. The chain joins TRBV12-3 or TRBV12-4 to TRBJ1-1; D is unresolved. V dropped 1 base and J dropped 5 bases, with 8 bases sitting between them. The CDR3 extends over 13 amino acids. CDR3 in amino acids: CASSLEMETEAFF. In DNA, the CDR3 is TGTGCCAGCAGTTTAGAGATGGAGACTGAAGCTTTCTTT.

CDR3: CASSDEATVYGYTF. CDR3 coding DNA: TGTGCCAGCAGTGATGAAGCGACTGTATATGGCTACACCTTC. The J gene is TRBJ1-2, the V gene TRBV2; D not resolved. The CDR3 totals 14 residues. The germline V gene encodes CDR1 SNHLY and CDR2 FYNNEI. V was pared by 3 bases and J by 5 bases, with 13 bases between.

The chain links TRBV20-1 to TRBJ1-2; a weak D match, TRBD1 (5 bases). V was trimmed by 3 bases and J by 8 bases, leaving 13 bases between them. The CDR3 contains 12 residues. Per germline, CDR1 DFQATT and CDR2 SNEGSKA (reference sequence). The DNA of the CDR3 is TGCAGTGCTAGTCTGCAGGGAGGCGGCTACACCTTC. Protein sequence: CSASLQGGGYTF.

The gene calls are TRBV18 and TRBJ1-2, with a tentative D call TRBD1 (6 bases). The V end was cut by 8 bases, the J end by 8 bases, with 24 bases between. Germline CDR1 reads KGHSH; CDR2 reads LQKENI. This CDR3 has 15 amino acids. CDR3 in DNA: TGTGCCAGCCAGGCAAGCAGGCAGGGGTTGAGCGGCTACACCTTC. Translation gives CASQASRQGLSGYTF.

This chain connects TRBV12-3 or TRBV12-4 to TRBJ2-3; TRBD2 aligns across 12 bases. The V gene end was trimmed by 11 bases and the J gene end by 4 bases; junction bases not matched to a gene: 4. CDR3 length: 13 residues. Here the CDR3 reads CADRLAGADTQYF. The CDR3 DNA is TGTGCCGACCGACTAGCGGGGGCAGATACGCAGTATTTT.

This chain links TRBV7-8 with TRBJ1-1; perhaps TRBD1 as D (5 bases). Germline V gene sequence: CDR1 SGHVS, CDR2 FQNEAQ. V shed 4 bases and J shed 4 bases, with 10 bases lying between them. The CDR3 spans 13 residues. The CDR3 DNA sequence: TGTGCCAGCAGCTCTCAGGGTTTCACTGAAGCTTTCTTT. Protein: CASSSQGFTEAFF.

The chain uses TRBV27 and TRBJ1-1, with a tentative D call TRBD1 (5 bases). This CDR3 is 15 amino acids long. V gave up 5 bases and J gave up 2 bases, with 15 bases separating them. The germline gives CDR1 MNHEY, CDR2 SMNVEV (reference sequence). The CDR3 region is CASSPFGQGNTEAFF. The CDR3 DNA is TGTGCCAGCAGTCCCTTCGGGCAGGGAAACACTGAAGCTTTCTTT.